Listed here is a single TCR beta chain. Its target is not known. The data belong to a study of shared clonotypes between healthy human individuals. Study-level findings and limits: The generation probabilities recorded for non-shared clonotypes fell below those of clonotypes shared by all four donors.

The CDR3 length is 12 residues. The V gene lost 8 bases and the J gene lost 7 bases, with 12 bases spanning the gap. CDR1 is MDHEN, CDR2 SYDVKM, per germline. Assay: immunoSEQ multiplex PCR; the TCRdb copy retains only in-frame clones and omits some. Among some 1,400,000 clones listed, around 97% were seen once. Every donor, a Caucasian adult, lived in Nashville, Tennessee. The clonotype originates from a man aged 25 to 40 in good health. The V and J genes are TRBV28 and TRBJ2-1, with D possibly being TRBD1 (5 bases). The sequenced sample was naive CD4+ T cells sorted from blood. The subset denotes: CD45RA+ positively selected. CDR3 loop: CASEGVRNEQFF. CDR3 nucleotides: TGTGCCAGCGAAGGGGTTCGGAATGAGCAGTTCTTC.